This T cell receptor beta chain was captured in a study of CD8 T cells in Susac syndrome (dated by TCRdb to the late 2010s). In the study overall: The study used repertoire sequencing to test whether antigen drove CD8+ T cell activation and differentiation in Susac syndrome. Clonality of the CD8+ T cell repertoire was compared between eleven to twelve healthy donors, some 14 Susac syndrome patients and around 15 multiple sclerosis patients. Broader findings and caveats from the paper: The study acknowledged that relatively few individuals were included in the TCR sequencing and HLA analysis.

To note about this clonotype: Its antigen remains unidentified. Base qualities are not provided; no much larger clone lies one nucleotide away.

High-throughput TCR beta sequencing profiled peripheral blood CD8+ and CD4+ T cells from healthy donors, Susac syndrome patients and multiple sclerosis patients. Healthy donors were age- and sex-matched controls. Bulk CD8+ and CD4+ T cells were purified by magnetic negative isolation, whereas CD8+ TEMRA cells were enriched by FACS. Blood was drawn into EDTA tubes, processed within 24 hours, and PBMCs were isolated by density gradient centrifugation. PBMCs intended for TCR sequencing were cryopreserved in liquid nitrogen and were subsequently thawed in a 37 degrees C water bath. Purity of sorted or isolated CD4+, CD8+ and CD8+ TEMRA cells was at least 90%. RNA was extracted with the RNeasy kit and about 0.45 to 1 ug was reverse transcribed using random hexamers. The immunoSEQ multiplex PCR assay, covering 54 Vbeta and 13 Jbeta segments, was used to amplify TCR beta CDR3 regions. To correct PCR amplification bias, a synthetic template baseline was used for both primer optimization and computational correction. As for the original processing: Reads were annotated to V, D and J genes per IMGT and analyzed with immunoSEQ Analyzer, keeping only productive sequences. Clonality was computed as one minus Shannon entropy normalized by log2 of the number of productive unique sequences. For each patient and control, public and private clones were evaluated within the 100 most prevalent clones. Clones were defined as Susac-specific if absent from the healthy and MS cohorts, from 1052 published viral clones and from other ImmuneACCESS disease sequences. The public reads were reanalyzed by TCRdb: fastp trimming at Q25, MiXCR alignment, in-frame beta chains only. One record per CDR3 amino acid sequence lists the most common genes and DNA. The V and J calls follow TCRdb's processing rather than the paper's. The sample contains more than 130,000 distinct CDR3 sequences, 90% to 95% of them found a single time. Approximately 0.3% of the sample rests with the top ten.

Reading from cysteine to phenylalanine, the CDR3 counts 15 amino acids. CDR3 DNA only is kept here, 45 bases in frame from base 1. As encoded in the germline V gene (reference sequence), CDR1 is DFQATT while CDR2 is SNEGSKA. V and J are truncated by 7 bases and 0 bases respectively, leaving an intervening sequence of 18 bases. This TCR was sampled from a human donor in good health. Sequenced input: CD8+ T cells from PBMCs. Here the chain combines TRBV20-1 and TRBJ1-1; TRBD1 is a possible D gene, resting on 5 matching bases. In nucleotide form, the sequence is TGCAGTGGCCTACCGGGACTAAGGATGAACACTGAAGCTTTCTTT. Its translation reads: CSGLPGLRMNTEAFF.